This TCR beta chain was recorded in a study of cytomegalovirus exposure and HLA in healthy donors. V dropped 7 bases and J dropped 0 bases, with 12 bases sitting between them. The CDR3 has 14 amino acids. The germline V gene encodes CDR1 SGHRS and CDR2 YFSETQ. 13 Jbeta primers and 60 Vbeta primers were used for the PCR. Sequenced by immunoSEQ multiplex PCR; TCRdb stores in-frame clones only, minus some. The data show tens of thousands of clones, around 72% seen once. The TCR comes from a woman in her thirties or forties in good health and CMV-seropositive. This rearrangement joins TRBV5-1 to TRBJ2-3; tentative D call: TRBD2 (6 bases). The sequenced sample was PBMCs. This chain's CDR3 is CASAPRESTDTQYF. CDR3 sequence (DNA): TGCGCCAGCGCCCCGCGGGAAAGCACAGATACGCAGTATTTT. Full variable domain (rest looked up from reference TRBV5-1 and TRBJ2-3): KAGVTQTPRYLIKTRGQQVTLSCSPISGHRSVSWYQQTPGQGLQFLFEYFSETQRNKGNFPGRFSGRQFSNSRSEMNVSTLELGDSALYLCASAPRESTDTQYFGPGTRLTVL.